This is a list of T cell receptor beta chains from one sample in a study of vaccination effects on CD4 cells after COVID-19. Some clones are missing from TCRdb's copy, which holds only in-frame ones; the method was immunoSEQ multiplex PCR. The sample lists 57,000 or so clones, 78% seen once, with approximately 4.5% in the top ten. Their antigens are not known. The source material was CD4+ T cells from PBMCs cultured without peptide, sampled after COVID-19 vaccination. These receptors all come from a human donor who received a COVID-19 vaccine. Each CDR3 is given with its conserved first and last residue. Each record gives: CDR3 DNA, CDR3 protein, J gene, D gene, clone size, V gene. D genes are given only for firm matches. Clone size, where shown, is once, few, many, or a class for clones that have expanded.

TGTGCCAGCAGTTTATTGAGGGGGGCTAATGAAAAACTGTTTTTT CASSLLRGANEKLFF TRBJ1-4 - - TRBV27
TGTGCCAGCAGCGTCTTGGGGGGGTTCTATGGCTACACCTTC CASSVLGGFYGYTF TRBJ1-2 - - TRBV28
TGTGCCAGTAGTATAGATCTACGAGGACCCCCCTATGGCTACACCTTC CASSIDLRGPPYGYTF TRBJ1-2 - - TRBV19
TGTGCCAGCAGCCAAAGGGGTCCCTACGAGCAGTACTTC CASSQRGPYEQYF TRBJ2-7 - - TRBV3-1/TRBV3-2
TGTGCCAGCAGCTTACGATTACAGGCTCAGAACACTGAAGCTTTCTTT CASSLRLQAQNTEAFF TRBJ1-1 - - TRBV5-5
TGTGCCAGCAGTCCCCGGGACAAATATGGCTACACCTTC CASSPRDKYGYTF TRBJ1-2 - few TRBV6-5
TGTGCCAGCAGTGGCTCTCACGACAGGGGGTCCTACGAGCAGTACTTC CASSGSHDRGSYEQYF TRBJ2-7 TRBD1 - TRBV25-1
TGCGCCAGCAGCCTAGCGGGGGGGCGATCCCAGTACTTC CASSLAGGRSQYF TRBJ2-5 TRBD2 once TRBV4-3
TGTGCCAGCTCACTCCGGGGCGAAGATACGCAGTATTTT CASSLRGEDTQYF TRBJ2-3 - - TRBV18
TGTGCCAGCAGTTTTTCGGGACTAGCGCACTCCTACAATGAGCAGTTCTTC CASSFSGLAHSYNEQFF TRBJ2-1 TRBD2 once TRBV27
TGTGCCAGCAGTTTAGAATTTATATCCTACAATGAGCAGTTCTTC CASSLEFISYNEQFF TRBJ2-1 - - TRBV27
TGTGCCTGGAGTAGAGCCGGGGAGCTGTTTTTT CAWSRAGELFF TRBJ2-2 - - TRBV30
TGTGCCAGCAGCTTAGGTGGGACAGGGGGCTACGAGCAGTACTTC CASSLGGTGGYEQYF TRBJ2-7 TRBD1 - TRBV7-3
TGTGCCAGCAGTTACCCCCTAGCAGTCTACGAGCAGTACTTC CASSYPLAVYEQYF TRBJ2-7 - - TRBV6-2/TRBV6-3
TGTGCCAGCAGCTCCCTCAAGGGACCCCTCGAGCAGTACTTC CASSSLKGPLEQYF TRBJ2-7 - - TRBV7-2
TGTGCCAGCAGTTTTGGGGACTGGTACGAGCAGTACTTC CASSFGDWYEQYF TRBJ2-7 - few TRBV12-3/TRBV12-4
TGTGCCTGGAGTGCCTCTGGAAACACCATATATTTT CAWSASGNTIYF TRBJ1-3 - - TRBV30
TGCGCCAGCAGCTTGGAGGGGGGAAATGGCTACACCTTC CASSLEGGNGYTF TRBJ1-2 - few TRBV5-1
TGTGCCAGCAGCCTGACACAGGGTGGGACTAATGAAAAACTGTTTTTT CASSLTQGGTNEKLFF TRBJ1-4 - - TRBV9
TGTGCCAGCCGATCTTCCGGGACTAGCGGGAGTGGGGAGCAGTACTTC CASRSSGTSGSGEQYF TRBJ2-7 TRBD2 - TRBV19
TGTGCCAGCAGCCTAAACGAAGATCAGCCCCAGCATTTT CASSLNEDQPQHF TRBJ1-5 - - TRBV7-9
TGTGCCAGCAGCCAGGCGGACAGGGACACCGGGGAGCTGTTTTTT CASSQADRDTGELFF TRBJ2-2 TRBD1 - TRBV4-2
TGCAGCGTTGTTAGGGGTGAAGCTTTCTTT CSVVRGEAFF TRBJ1-1 - - TRBV29-1
TGTGCCAGCAACCCGGGGCAGGGCGACACAGATACGCAGTATTTT CASNPGQGDTDTQYF TRBJ2-3 - - TRBV2
TGTGCCATCGGCCGGGACAGGGGTAGCACTGAAGCTTTCTTT CAIGRDRGSTEAFF TRBJ1-1 TRBD1 once TRBV10-3
TGCGCCAGCAGCTTGCTCCTAGCTAGCGGGGCCTCTTCTGGGGCCAACGTCCTGACTTTC CASSLLLASGASSGANVLTF TRBJ2-6 TRBD2 - TRBV5-1
TGTGCCAGCAGCTTAGGCGGGACAGCTAATTCACCCCTCCACTTT CASSLGGTANSPLHF TRBJ1-6 TRBD1 - TRBV7-2
TGTGCCAGTAGAACTTCGACCTCTCAGATCTATGGCTACACCTTC CASRTSTSQIYGYTF TRBJ1-2 - - TRBV6-5
TGTGCCTGGAGTTCGCTGGGCCTCTACGAGCAGTACTTC CAWSSLGLYEQYF TRBJ2-7 - - TRBV30
TGTGCCAGCAGCTTAGGGGGACAGTTCTATGGCTACACCTTC CASSLGGQFYGYTF TRBJ1-2 TRBD1 few TRBV7-9
TGTGCCAGCAGCTTAGAAACCCCACTCGGGTGGGATCAAGGTCTCGGCTACACCTTC CASSLETPLGWDQGLGYTF TRBJ1-2 - few TRBV7-8